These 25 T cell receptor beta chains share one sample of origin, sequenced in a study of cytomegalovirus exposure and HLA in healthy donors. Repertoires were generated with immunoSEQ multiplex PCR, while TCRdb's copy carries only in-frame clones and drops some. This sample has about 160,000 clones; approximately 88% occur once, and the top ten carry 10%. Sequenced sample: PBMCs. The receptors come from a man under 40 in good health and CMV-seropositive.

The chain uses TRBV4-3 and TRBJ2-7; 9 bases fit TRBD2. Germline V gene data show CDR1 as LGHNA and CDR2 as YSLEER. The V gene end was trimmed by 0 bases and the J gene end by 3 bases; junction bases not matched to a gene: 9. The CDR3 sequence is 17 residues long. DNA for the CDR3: TGCGCCAGCAGCCAAGAGGCTGGGCGGGGGGGAATCTACGAGCAGTACTTC. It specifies CASSQEAGRGGIYEQYF.

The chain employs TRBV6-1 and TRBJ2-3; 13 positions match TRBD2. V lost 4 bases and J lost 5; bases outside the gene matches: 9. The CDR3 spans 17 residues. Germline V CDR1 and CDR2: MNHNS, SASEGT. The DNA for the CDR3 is TGTGCCAGCAGTGCCGCACTAGCGGGGGGGCCCCAAGATACGCAGTATTTT. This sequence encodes CASSAALAGGPQDTQYF.

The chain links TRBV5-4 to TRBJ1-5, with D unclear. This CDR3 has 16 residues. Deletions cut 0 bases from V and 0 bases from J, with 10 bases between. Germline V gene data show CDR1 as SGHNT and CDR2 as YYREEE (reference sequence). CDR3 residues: CASSLGSVRSNQPQHF. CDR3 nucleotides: TGTGCCAGCAGCTTGGGTTCTGTCCGTAGCAATCAGCCCCAGCATTTT.

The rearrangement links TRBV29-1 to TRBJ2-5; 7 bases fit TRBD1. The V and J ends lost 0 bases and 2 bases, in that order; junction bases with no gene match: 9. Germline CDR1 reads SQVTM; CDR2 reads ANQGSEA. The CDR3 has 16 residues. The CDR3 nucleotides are TGCAGCGTTGAAGATCAATACAGGGGCTATCAAGAGACCCAGTACTTC. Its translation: CSVEDQYRGYQETQYF.

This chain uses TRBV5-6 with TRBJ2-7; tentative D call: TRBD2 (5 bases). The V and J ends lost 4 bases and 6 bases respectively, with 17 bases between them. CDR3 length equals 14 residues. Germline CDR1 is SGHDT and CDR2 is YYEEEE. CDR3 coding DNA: TGTGCCAGCAGCCGGGGATCACCGGGGTCCGAGCAGTACTTC. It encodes CASSRGSPGSEQYF.

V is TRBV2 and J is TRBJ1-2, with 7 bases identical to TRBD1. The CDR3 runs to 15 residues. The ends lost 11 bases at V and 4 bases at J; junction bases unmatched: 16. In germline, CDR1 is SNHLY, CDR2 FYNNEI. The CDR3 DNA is TGTGCCCGATCCGGGACAGCGACTTTTGGCTATGGCTACACCTTC. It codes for CARSGTATFGYGYTF.

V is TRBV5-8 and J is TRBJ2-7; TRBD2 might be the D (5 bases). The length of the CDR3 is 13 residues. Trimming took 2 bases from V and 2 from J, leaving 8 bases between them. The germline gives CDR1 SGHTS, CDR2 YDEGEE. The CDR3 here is CASSFGNPYEQYF. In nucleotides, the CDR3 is TGTGCCAGCAGCTTCGGGAATCCCTACGAGCAGTACTTC. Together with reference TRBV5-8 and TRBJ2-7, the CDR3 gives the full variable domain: EAGVTQSPTHLIKTRGQQATLRCSPISGHTSVYWYQQALGLGLQFLLWYDEGEERNRGNFPPRFSGRQFPNYSSELNVNALELEDSALYLCASSFGNPYEQYFGPGTRLTVT.

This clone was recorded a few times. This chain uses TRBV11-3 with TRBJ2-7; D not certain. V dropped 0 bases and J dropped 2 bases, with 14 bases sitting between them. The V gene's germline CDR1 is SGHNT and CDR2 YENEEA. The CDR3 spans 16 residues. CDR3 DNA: TGTGCCAGCAGCTTAGATTGGGCAGGCGAAGCCTACGAGCAGTACTTC. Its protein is CASSLDWAGEAYEQYF.

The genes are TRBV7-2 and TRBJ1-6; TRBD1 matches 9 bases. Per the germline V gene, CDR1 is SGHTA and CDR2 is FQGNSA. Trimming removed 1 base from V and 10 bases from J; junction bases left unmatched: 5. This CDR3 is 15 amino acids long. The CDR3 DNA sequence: TGTGCCAGCAGCTTAGTGAACAGGGGGCAATCACCCCTCCACTTT. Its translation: CASSLVNRGQSPLHF.

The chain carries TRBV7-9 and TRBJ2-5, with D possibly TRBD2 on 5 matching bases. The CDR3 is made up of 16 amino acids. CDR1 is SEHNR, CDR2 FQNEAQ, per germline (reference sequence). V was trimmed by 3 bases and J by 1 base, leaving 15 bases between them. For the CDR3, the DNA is TGTGCCAGCAGCTTGGGAGTGCGCACAGCCCAAGAGACCCAGTACTTC. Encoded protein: CASSLGVRTAQETQYF.

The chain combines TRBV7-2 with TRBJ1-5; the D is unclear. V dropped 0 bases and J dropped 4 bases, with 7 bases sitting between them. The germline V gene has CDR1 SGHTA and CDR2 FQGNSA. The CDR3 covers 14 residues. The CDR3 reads CASSLASTNQPQHF. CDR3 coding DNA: TGTGCCAGCAGCTTAGCCTCCACTAATCAGCCCCAGCATTTT.

This chain's CDR3 is CASSLAEVHSGFTF. The CDR3 nucleotides read TGCGCCAGCAGCTTGGCGGAGGTTCACTCCGGTTTCACCTTC. V usage is TRBV5-1 and J usage is TRBJ1-2; D call uncertain. The germline CDR1 and CDR2 sequences are SGHRS and YFSETQ. V shed 0 bases and J shed 13 bases, with 19 bases lying between them. The CDR3 has 14 amino acids.

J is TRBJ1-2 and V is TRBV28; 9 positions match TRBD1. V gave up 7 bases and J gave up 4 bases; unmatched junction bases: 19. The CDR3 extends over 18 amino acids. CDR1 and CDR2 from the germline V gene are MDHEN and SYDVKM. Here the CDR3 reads CASNTRLGQGSLSYGYTF. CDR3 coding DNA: TGTGCCAGCAACACTCGCCTAGGACAGGGGTCGTTGAGCTATGGCTACACCTTC.

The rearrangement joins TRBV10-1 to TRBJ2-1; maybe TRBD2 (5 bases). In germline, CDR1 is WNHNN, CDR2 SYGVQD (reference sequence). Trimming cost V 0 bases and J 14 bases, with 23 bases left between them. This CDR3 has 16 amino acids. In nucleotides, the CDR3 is TGCGCCAGCAGTGAGTCCAATGGTCAAGGGCGATCGGGGAAGTTCTTC. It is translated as CASSESNGQGRSGKFF.

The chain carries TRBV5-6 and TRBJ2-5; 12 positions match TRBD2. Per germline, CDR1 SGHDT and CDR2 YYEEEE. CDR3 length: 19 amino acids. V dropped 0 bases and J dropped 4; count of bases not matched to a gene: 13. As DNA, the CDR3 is TGTGCCAGCAGCTTGGCCTTGTCTAGCGGGAGGGGAACAGGAGAGACCCAGTACTTC. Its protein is CASSLALSSGRGTGETQYF.

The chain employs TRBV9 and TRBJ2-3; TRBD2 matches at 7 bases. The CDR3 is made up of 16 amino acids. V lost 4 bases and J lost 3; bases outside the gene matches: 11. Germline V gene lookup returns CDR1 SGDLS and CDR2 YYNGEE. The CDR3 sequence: CASSTSRGVRTDTQYF. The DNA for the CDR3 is TGTGCCAGCAGCACCAGCCGGGGGGTACGAACAGATACGCAGTATTTT. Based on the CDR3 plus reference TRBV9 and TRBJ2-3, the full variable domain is DSGVTQTPKHLITATGQRVTLRCSPRSGDLSVYWYQQSLDQGLQFLIQYYNGEERAKGNILERFSAQQFPDLHSELNLSSLELGDSALYFCASSTSRGVRTDTQYFGPGTRLTVL.

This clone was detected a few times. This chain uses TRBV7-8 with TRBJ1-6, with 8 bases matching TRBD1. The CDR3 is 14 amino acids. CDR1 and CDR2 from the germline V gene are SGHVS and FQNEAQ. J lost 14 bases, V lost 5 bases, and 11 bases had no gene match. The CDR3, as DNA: TGTGCCAGCAGCCTCGGGACAGGCCTTGGAGCCCTCCACTTT. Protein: CASSLGTGLGALHF.

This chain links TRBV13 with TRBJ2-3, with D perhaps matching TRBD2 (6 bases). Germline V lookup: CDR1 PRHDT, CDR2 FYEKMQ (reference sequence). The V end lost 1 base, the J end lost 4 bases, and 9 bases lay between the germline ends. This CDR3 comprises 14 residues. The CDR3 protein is CASSLEGRPDTQYF. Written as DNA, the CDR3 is TGTGCCAGCAGCTTAGAGGGGAGGCCAGATACGCAGTATTTT.

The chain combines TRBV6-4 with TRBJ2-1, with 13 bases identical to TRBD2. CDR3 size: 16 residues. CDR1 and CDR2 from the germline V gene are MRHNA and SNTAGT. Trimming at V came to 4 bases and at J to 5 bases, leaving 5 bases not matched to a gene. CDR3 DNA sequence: TGTGCCAGCAGTGTAGAGGGACTAGCGGGAAACAATGAGCAGTTCTTC. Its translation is CASSVEGLAGNNEQFF.

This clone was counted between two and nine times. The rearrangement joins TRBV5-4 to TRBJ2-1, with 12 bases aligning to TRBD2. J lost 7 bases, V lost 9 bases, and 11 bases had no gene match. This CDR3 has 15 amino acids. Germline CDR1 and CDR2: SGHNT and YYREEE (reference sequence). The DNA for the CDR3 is TGTGCCACCTCTCGGGCTAGCGGGAGGGGGAATGAGCAGTTCTTC. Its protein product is CATSRASGRGNEQFF.

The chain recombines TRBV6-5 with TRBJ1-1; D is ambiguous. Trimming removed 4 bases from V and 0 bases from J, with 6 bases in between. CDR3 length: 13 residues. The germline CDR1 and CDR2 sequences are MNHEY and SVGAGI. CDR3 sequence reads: CASSSQMNTEAFF. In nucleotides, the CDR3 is TGTGCCAGCAGTTCACAGATGAACACTGAAGCTTTCTTT.

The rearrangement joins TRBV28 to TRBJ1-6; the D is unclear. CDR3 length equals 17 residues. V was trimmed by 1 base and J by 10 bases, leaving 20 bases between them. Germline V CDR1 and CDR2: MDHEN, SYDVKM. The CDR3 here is CASSLYGGTLAWSPLHF. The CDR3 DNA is TGTGCCAGCAGTTTATACGGCGGAACTTTGGCGTGGTCACCCCTCCACTTT.

CDR3 DNA: TGTGCCAGCAGCTACTTCAGGGTGTTCGATTCACCCCTCCACTTT. Residues: CASSYFRVFDSPLHF. The rearrangement uses TRBV5-4 and TRBJ1-6; the D gene is possibly TRBD1 (5 bases). The germline V gene has CDR1 SGHNT and CDR2 YYREEE (reference sequence). This CDR3 spans 15 amino acids. V was cut by 3 bases and J by 8 bases, with 15 bases left in between.

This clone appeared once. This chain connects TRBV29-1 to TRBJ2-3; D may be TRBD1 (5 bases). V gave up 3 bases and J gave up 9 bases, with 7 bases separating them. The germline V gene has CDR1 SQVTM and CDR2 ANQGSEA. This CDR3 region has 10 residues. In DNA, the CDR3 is TGCAGCGTTGACCAGGGAACGCAGTATTTT. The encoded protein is CSVDQGTQYF.

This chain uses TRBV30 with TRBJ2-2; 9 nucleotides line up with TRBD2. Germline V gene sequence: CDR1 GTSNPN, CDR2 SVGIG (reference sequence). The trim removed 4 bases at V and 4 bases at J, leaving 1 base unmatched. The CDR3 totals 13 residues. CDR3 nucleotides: TGTGCCTGGAATAGCGGGAGCACCGGGGAGCTGTTTTTT. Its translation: CAWNSGSTGELFF.